These T cell receptor beta chains were read from a single sample in a study of vaccination effects on CD4 cells after COVID-19. Assay: immunoSEQ multiplex PCR; the TCRdb copy retains only in-frame clones and omits some. The table has 55,000 to 70,000 clones, roughly three quarters seen once. Antigens of these TCRs are unknown. The sequenced sample was CD4+ T cells from PBMCs cultured with HCoV-OC43 spike peptides, obtained after COVID-19 vaccination. The origin of the receptors is a human donor who received a COVID-19 vaccine. Each CDR3 is given with its conserved first and last residue. Each record gives: V gene, clone size, D gene, J gene, CDR3 DNA, CDR3 protein. The D gene is left open where the match is weak. The listing skips clone size in some rows; elsewhere it reads once, few, many or a size class.

v_gene: TRBV12-3/TRBV12-4; abundance: few; d_gene: .; j_gene: TRBJ1-2; CDR3nt: TGTGCCAGCAGTTTACTGCGGGGAGGCTACACCTTC; CDR3aa: CASSLLRGGYTF
v_gene: TRBV3-1/TRBV3-2; abundance: .; d_gene: .; j_gene: TRBJ1-6; CDR3nt: TGTGCCAGCAGCCAAGGTAATTCACCCCTCCACTTT; CDR3aa: CASSQGNSPLHF
v_gene: TRBV11-2; abundance: .; d_gene: .; j_gene: TRBJ1-2; CDR3nt: TGTGCCAGCAGCTTTTCGGCAGGGGAAGGCTACACCTTC; CDR3aa: CASSFSAGEGYTF
v_gene: TRBV4-1; abundance: .; d_gene: TRBD1; j_gene: TRBJ1-4; CDR3nt: TGCGCCAGCAGCCGTTGGCAGGGGGCCGAAAAACTGTTTTTT; CDR3aa: CASSRWQGAEKLFF
v_gene: TRBV12-3/TRBV12-4; abundance: few; d_gene: TRBD2; j_gene: TRBJ2-1; CDR3nt: TGTGCCAGCAGGAGACTAGCAAACGAGCAGTTCTTC; CDR3aa: CASRRLANEQFF
v_gene: TRBV5-1; abundance: once; d_gene: .; j_gene: TRBJ1-2; CDR3nt: TGCGCCAGCAGCTTGGGGCAGAAGCTTGGCTACACCTTC; CDR3aa: CASSLGQKLGYTF
v_gene: TRBV3-1/TRBV3-2; abundance: .; d_gene: .; j_gene: TRBJ1-1; CDR3nt: TGTGCCAGCAGCCTCCTGGGGGGCTTAGACACTGAAGCTTTCTTT; CDR3aa: CASSLLGGLDTEAFF
v_gene: TRBV6-5; abundance: few; d_gene: .; j_gene: TRBJ2-3; CDR3nt: TGTGCCAGCAGTTACTCACAGGGTTCGTATACGCAGTATTTT; CDR3aa: CASSYSQGSYTQYF
v_gene: TRBV6-1; abundance: .; d_gene: .; j_gene: TRBJ1-2; CDR3nt: TGTGCCAGCAGTGAAGGTCGGCAGGAGATTAACTATGGCTACACCTTC; CDR3aa: CASSEGRQEINYGYTF
v_gene: TRBV5-4; abundance: .; d_gene: .; j_gene: TRBJ2-4; CDR3nt: TGTGCCAGCAGCTTGCAGGGCCGCAAAAACATTCAGTACTTC; CDR3aa: CASSLQGRKNIQYF
v_gene: TRBV29-1; abundance: .; d_gene: .; j_gene: TRBJ1-1; CDR3nt: TGCAGCGTTGAAGCGGGGGGAGGGTCGGTGGCTGAAGCTTTCTTT; CDR3aa: CSVEAGGGSVAEAFF
v_gene: TRBV10-3; abundance: .; d_gene: TRBD1; j_gene: TRBJ2-3; CDR3nt: TGTGCCATCAGTGAGGGACAGGGGAGTGCAGATACGCAGTATTTT; CDR3aa: CAISEGQGSADTQYF
v_gene: TRBV5-8; abundance: once; d_gene: .; j_gene: TRBJ1-2; CDR3nt: TGTGCCAGCAGCCAGACCCCCGGGGGCTACACCTTC; CDR3aa: CASSQTPGGYTF
v_gene: TRBV19; abundance: .; d_gene: TRBD1; j_gene: TRBJ2-6; CDR3nt: TGTGCCAGTAGTGCCGACAGGGCTGGGGCCAACGTCCTGACTTTC; CDR3aa: CASSADRAGANVLTF
v_gene: TRBV28; abundance: .; d_gene: .; j_gene: TRBJ1-5; CDR3nt: TGTGCCAGCAGTTTAACCCGACAGCCCCAGCATTTT; CDR3aa: CASSLTRQPQHF
v_gene: TRBV19; abundance: .; d_gene: .; j_gene: TRBJ1-2; CDR3nt: TGTGCCAGTAGTATAGCTTTGTTCGGGGAAGGAGTTTATGGCTACACCTTC; CDR3aa: CASSIALFGEGVYGYTF
v_gene: TRBV2; abundance: .; d_gene: .; j_gene: TRBJ1-5; CDR3nt: TGTGCCAGCAGTGACGGACAGATACTTAATCAGCCCCAGCATTTT; CDR3aa: CASSDGQILNQPQHF
v_gene: TRBV6-6; abundance: few; d_gene: .; j_gene: TRBJ1-1; CDR3nt: TGTGCCAGCAGTTACGGTACTGAAGCTTTCTTT; CDR3aa: CASSYGTEAFF
v_gene: TRBV6-2/TRBV6-3; abundance: .; d_gene: .; j_gene: TRBJ1-1; CDR3nt: TGTGCCAGCAGTTATTCCGGGAAGGACACTGAAGCTTTCTTT; CDR3aa: CASSYSGKDTEAFF
v_gene: TRBV19; abundance: few; d_gene: .; j_gene: TRBJ1-2; CDR3nt: TGTGCCAGTACGGGGCAGCCTAACTATGGCTACACCTTC; CDR3aa: CASTGQPNYGYTF
v_gene: TRBV30; abundance: .; d_gene: TRBD1; j_gene: TRBJ1-1; CDR3nt: TGTGCCTACAGGGGGGAGGAGAACACTGAAGCTTTCTTT; CDR3aa: CAYRGEENTEAFF
v_gene: TRBV2; abundance: .; d_gene: .; j_gene: TRBJ1-2; CDR3nt: TGTGCCAGCAGTGAAGCGAAGCGGCGTAACTATGGCTACACCTTC; CDR3aa: CASSEAKRRNYGYTF
v_gene: TRBV28; abundance: .; d_gene: .; j_gene: TRBJ1-3; CDR3nt: TGTGCCAGCAACCCAGGGGATGCTGGAAACACCATATATTTT; CDR3aa: CASNPGDAGNTIYF
v_gene: TRBV2; abundance: few; d_gene: TRBD1; j_gene: TRBJ2-5; CDR3nt: TGTGCCACAGGGGGCCTGTCGGAGACCCAGTACTTC; CDR3aa: CATGGLSETQYF
v_gene: TRBV7-9; abundance: .; d_gene: .; j_gene: TRBJ2-6; CDR3nt: TGTGCCAGCAGCTTAGGGGGGGGCCGGTCTGGGGCCAACGTCCTGACTTTC; CDR3aa: CASSLGGGRSGANVLTF
v_gene: TRBV28; abundance: .; d_gene: .; j_gene: TRBJ2-1; CDR3nt: TGTGCCAGCAGGCTCGACAATTACAATGAGCAGTTCTTC; CDR3aa: CASRLDNYNEQFF
v_gene: TRBV19; abundance: .; d_gene: .; j_gene: TRBJ1-1; CDR3nt: TGTGCCAGTAAAGAAGGTCTGGAAGCTTTCTTT; CDR3aa: CASKEGLEAFF
v_gene: TRBV7-2; abundance: .; d_gene: .; j_gene: TRBJ1-5; CDR3nt: TGTGCCAGCAGCTTAAAGGAAAGTCAGCCCCAGCATTTT; CDR3aa: CASSLKESQPQHF
v_gene: TRBV9; abundance: .; d_gene: .; j_gene: TRBJ1-4; CDR3nt: TGTGCCAGCAGCGGGACCGACGGGGTGTGGGAAAAACTGTTTTTT; CDR3aa: CASSGTDGVWEKLFF
v_gene: TRBV9; abundance: .; d_gene: .; j_gene: TRBJ2-3; CDR3nt: TGTGCCAGCAGCCTCAGGGTTAGCACAGATACGCAGTATTTT; CDR3aa: CASSLRVSTDTQYF
v_gene: TRBV19; abundance: .; d_gene: .; j_gene: TRBJ1-3; CDR3nt: TGTGCCAGTAGTCCGGGACCGATCTCTGGAAACACCATATATTTT; CDR3aa: CASSPGPISGNTIYF